This T cell receptor (beta chain) was captured in a study of identical twins. A universal primer site was added by template switching, and unique molecular identifiers were carried by the cDNA. MiXCR was run by TCRdb on the 5' RACE reads, yielding one entry per CDR3 protein. The table shows about 730,000 distinct CDR3 sequences, with 21% occurring only once. The study's findings and limits: In cord blood, abundant beta clonotypes had fewer insertions; memory showed no trend.

About this clonotype itself: Its target is unknown.

Germline CDR1 is DFQATT and CDR2 is SNEGSKA (reference sequence). V was pared by 6 bases and J by 2 bases, with 11 bases between. This CDR3 comprises 12 residues. These same records also appear under a second study, on T cells expressing NK-cell markers. From that study: Sorting in several experiments was restricted by an anti-gamma-delta TCR antibody to alpha-beta TCR T cells. The CD3+CD56-NKG2C+ fraction of several donors was also led by these clonotypes.

The chain recombines TRBV20-1 with TRBJ2-7, with a weak D call TRBD2 (6 bases). The sequencing sample was made of PBMCs. The clonotype was recovered from a woman aged 18-29 years in good health. CDR3 amino acids: CSAKRAPYEQYF. The CDR3 nucleotides are TGCAGTGCAAAGCGGGCCCCCTACGAGCAGTACTTC.